A selection of T cell receptor beta chains follows, all from one sample in a study of blood T cell repertoires in COVID-19. The repertoire was sequenced with immunoSEQ multiplex PCR; TCRdb's copy has only in-frame clones and lacks some. Of about 300,000 clones listed, roughly 85% are singletons. The sample was PBMCs or T cells enriched from blood (not recorded which). The receptors originated from a woman between 25 and 40 years old who had recovered from COVID-19. Each CDR3 is given with its conserved first and last residue. A D gene is named only where the DNA matches it firmly. Not all rows give a size; the values are once, few, many and, for expanded clones, a class.

J gene: TRBJ2-3; clone size: -; D gene: -; V gene: TRBV18; CDR3 DNA: TGTGCCAGCTCACCACCGCAGGGTCGAACAGATACGCAGTATTTT; CDR3 protein: CASSPPQGRTDTQYF
J gene: TRBJ2-3; clone size: -; D gene: -; V gene: TRBV4-3; CDR3 DNA: TGCGCCAGCAGCACCCAAACAGGAGATACGCAGTATTTT; CDR3 protein: CASSTQTGDTQYF
J gene: TRBJ1-1; clone size: -; D gene: TRBD1; V gene: TRBV29-1; CDR3 DNA: TGCAGCGTTGGCGGGACAGGTTACACTGAAGCTTTCTTT; CDR3 protein: CSVGGTGYTEAFF
J gene: TRBJ2-5; clone size: -; D gene: TRBD2; V gene: TRBV7-2; CDR3 DNA: TGTGCCAGCAGCTTAGCGGTAGCGGGGGGGCTAGGAAGGTGGGAGACCCAGTACTTC; CDR3 protein: CASSLAVAGGLGRWETQYF
J gene: TRBJ1-5; clone size: -; D gene: TRBD1; V gene: TRBV30; CDR3 DNA: TGTGCCTGGAGGGGGACAGGGGGCAATCAGCCCCAGCATTTT; CDR3 protein: CAWRGTGGNQPQHF
J gene: TRBJ1-2; clone size: -; D gene: -; V gene: TRBV7-6; CDR3 DNA: TGTGCCAGCAGCCCGGACAGCCGTGGCTACACCTTC; CDR3 protein: CASSPDSRGYTF
J gene: TRBJ1-1; clone size: -; D gene: -; V gene: TRBV7-2; CDR3 DNA: TGTGCCAGCAGCCGGGGGTCCTCGAACACTGAAGCTTTCTTT; CDR3 protein: CASSRGSSNTEAFF
J gene: TRBJ2-7; clone size: -; D gene: TRBD2; V gene: TRBV9; CDR3 DNA: TGTGCCAGCAGCGAGACTAGCGGGGGCTACTACGAGCAGTACTTC; CDR3 protein: CASSETSGGYYEQYF
J gene: TRBJ2-7; clone size: -; D gene: -; V gene: TRBV19; CDR3 DNA: TGTGCCACCGCCCTAGATAGATTCTACGAGCAGTACTTC; CDR3 protein: CATALDRFYEQYF
J gene: TRBJ1-1; clone size: once; D gene: TRBD1; V gene: TRBV5-1; CDR3 DNA: TGCGCCAGCAGTTCCCAGGGGGAAAACACTGAAGCTTTCTTT; CDR3 protein: CASSSQGENTEAFF
J gene: TRBJ2-2; clone size: -; D gene: -; V gene: TRBV7-9; CDR3 DNA: TGTGCCAGCAGCGCCTCGGGGGGCGATCCCACCGGGGAGCTGTTTTTT; CDR3 protein: CASSASGGDPTGELFF
J gene: TRBJ2-1; clone size: -; D gene: TRBD2; V gene: TRBV6-5; CDR3 DNA: TGTGCCAGCAGTTCCACTAGCGGGGGGCTCGGGGAGCAGTTCTTC; CDR3 protein: CASSSTSGGLGEQFF
J gene: TRBJ2-7; clone size: -; D gene: TRBD1; V gene: TRBV2; CDR3 DNA: TGTGCCAGCCGGGAGACAGGGGTGGACGAGCAGTACTTC; CDR3 protein: CASRETGVDEQYF
J gene: TRBJ1-5; clone size: -; D gene: -; V gene: TRBV29-1; CDR3 DNA: TGCAGCGTTGGTGAGGACAATCAGCCCCAGCATTTT; CDR3 protein: CSVGEDNQPQHF
J gene: TRBJ2-7; clone size: once; D gene: -; V gene: TRBV7-9; CDR3 DNA: TGTGCCAGCAGCTTAGATGAGTACGAGCAGTACTTC; CDR3 protein: CASSLDEYEQYF
J gene: TRBJ1-6; clone size: -; D gene: -; V gene: TRBV25-1; CDR3 DNA: TGTGCCAGCAGACTTCAGGGGATGAATTCACCCCTCCACTTT; CDR3 protein: CASRLQGMNSPLHF
J gene: TRBJ1-1; clone size: -; D gene: -; V gene: TRBV15; CDR3 DNA: TGTGCCACCAGCAGAGATAAAGGGACCCAGGGGCCAAACACTGAAGCTTTCTTT; CDR3 protein: CATSRDKGTQGPNTEAFF
J gene: TRBJ1-5; clone size: once; D gene: -; V gene: TRBV19; CDR3 DNA: TGTGCCAGTAGGTCACAGGGTTCGGGTCAGCCCCAGCATTTT; CDR3 protein: CASRSQGSGQPQHF
J gene: TRBJ1-5; clone size: -; D gene: TRBD1; V gene: TRBV4-3; CDR3 DNA: TGCGCCAGCAGCCAGGGACAGTTCAATCAGCCCCAGCATTTT; CDR3 protein: CASSQGQFNQPQHF
J gene: TRBJ1-3; clone size: -; D gene: -; V gene: TRBV9; CDR3 DNA: TGTGCCAGCTCCGGGACTCACGGAAACACCATATATTTT; CDR3 protein: CASSGTHGNTIYF
J gene: TRBJ2-3; clone size: -; D gene: TRBD1; V gene: TRBV11-3; CDR3 DNA: TGTGCCAGCAGCTTGGGGGACAGGGGACGAGGCACAGATACGCAGTATTTT; CDR3 protein: CASSLGDRGRGTDTQYF
J gene: TRBJ2-5; clone size: -; D gene: TRBD2; V gene: TRBV9; CDR3 DNA: TGTGCCAGCAGCGGGACTAGCGGGGGGCTGGAGACCCAGTACTTC; CDR3 protein: CASSGTSGGLETQYF
J gene: TRBJ2-3; clone size: -; D gene: TRBD1; V gene: TRBV19; CDR3 DNA: TGTGCCAGTAGTGACGGGACAGGGGGCTTAGATACGCAGTATTTT; CDR3 protein: CASSDGTGGLDTQYF
J gene: TRBJ1-1; clone size: -; D gene: -; V gene: TRBV11-2; CDR3 DNA: TGTGCCAGCAGCTTAACGGGGAACACTGAAGCTTTCTTT; CDR3 protein: CASSLTGNTEAFF
J gene: TRBJ1-1; clone size: -; D gene: TRBD1; V gene: TRBV27; CDR3 DNA: TGTGCCAGCAGAGGACAGGGAGACACTGAAGCTTTCTTT; CDR3 protein: CASRGQGDTEAFF
J gene: TRBJ1-1; clone size: -; D gene: -; V gene: TRBV30; CDR3 DNA: TGTGCCTGGAGTGGCGTGAACACTGAAGCTTTCTTT; CDR3 protein: CAWSGVNTEAFF
J gene: TRBJ1-2; clone size: few; D gene: -; V gene: TRBV7-2; CDR3 DNA: TGTGCCAGCAGCTTCGGACATCCGCAATCCTATGGCTACACCTTC; CDR3 protein: CASSFGHPQSYGYTF
J gene: TRBJ1-2; clone size: -; D gene: -; V gene: TRBV27; CDR3 DNA: TGTGCCAGCAGTCAACGGACGGGGACTAACTATGGCTACACCTTC; CDR3 protein: CASSQRTGTNYGYTF
J gene: TRBJ2-7; clone size: -; D gene: -; V gene: TRBV7-8; CDR3 DNA: TGTGCCAGCAGCTTAAAGAACAGCCTTTACGAGCAGTACTTC; CDR3 protein: CASSLKNSLYEQYF
J gene: TRBJ2-1; clone size: -; D gene: -; V gene: TRBV6-1; CDR3 DNA: TGTGCCAGCAGTGGTTGGAATAAGGATAGGGGAGGCATTGAGCAGTTCTTC; CDR3 protein: CASSGWNKDRGGIEQFF
J gene: TRBJ2-1; clone size: once; D gene: TRBD2; V gene: TRBV10-2; CDR3 DNA: TGCGCCAGCAGTGAGAGGACCGGGGGGTTCTCCTACAATGAGCAGTTCTTC; CDR3 protein: CASSERTGGFSYNEQFF
J gene: TRBJ2-7; clone size: -; D gene: TRBD2; V gene: TRBV6-5; CDR3 DNA: TGTGCCAGCAGCAAAACTAGCGGGGGACCCTACGAGCAGTACTTC; CDR3 protein: CASSKTSGGPYEQYF
J gene: TRBJ2-3; clone size: -; D gene: -; V gene: TRBV4-3; CDR3 DNA: TGCGCCAGCAGCCAAGGATTAGCGCCCCGCACAGATACGCAGTATTTT; CDR3 protein: CASSQGLAPRTDTQYF
J gene: TRBJ2-1; clone size: -; D gene: -; V gene: TRBV3-1/TRBV3-2; CDR3 DNA: TGTGCCAGCAGCGACATCCTCAGATACAATGAGCAGTTCTTC; CDR3 protein: CASSDILRYNEQFF
J gene: TRBJ2-2; clone size: -; D gene: TRBD1; V gene: TRBV25-1; CDR3 DNA: TGTGCCAGCAGTGAATCGGGACAGGGGGCCGGGGAGCTGTTTTTT; CDR3 protein: CASSESGQGAGELFF
J gene: TRBJ2-7; clone size: -; D gene: TRBD1; V gene: TRBV6-5; CDR3 DNA: TGTGCCAGCAGCACCGGGGACAGGGGGTACGAGCAGTACTTC; CDR3 protein: CASSTGDRGYEQYF